This is a list of T cell receptor beta chains from one sample in a study of T cells after posttransplantation cyclophosphamide. Assay: immunoSEQ multiplex PCR; the TCRdb copy retains only in-frame clones and omits some. In the table there are tens of thousands of clones, just over 90% of which are singletons. The sample was PBMCs. These receptors came from a woman aged 25 to 39 in good health and a related stem cell transplant donor. Each CDR3 is given with its conserved first and last residue. A D gene is named only where the DNA matches it firmly. Size tells how often a clone was seen (once, few, many) or the class of an expanded clone, and some rows leave it out.

V gene	clone size	J gene	D gene	CDR3 protein	CDR3 DNA
TRBV7-9	.	TRBJ2-2	.	CASSLGQVHGELFF	TGTGCCAGCAGCTTAGGGCAGGTTCACGGGGAGCTGTTTTTT
TRBV2	.	TRBJ2-1	TRBD2	CASRGVAGSYNEQFF	TGTGCCAGCAGGGGGGTAGCGGGGTCCTACAATGAGCAGTTCTTC
TRBV18	.	TRBJ1-5	TRBD1	CASSHYRDRVQPQHF	TGTGCCAGCTCGCACTACCGGGACAGGGTTCAGCCCCAGCATTTT
TRBV5-4	.	TRBJ1-3	.	CASSFKGGEIGNTIYF	TGTGCCAGCAGCTTTAAGGGGGGGGAAATTGGAAACACCATATATTTT
TRBV4-3	.	TRBJ1-6	.	CASSQARDTPPAPLHF	TGCGCCAGCAGCCAAGCCCGGGACACCCCCCCAGCACCCCTCCACTTT
TRBV5-6	.	TRBJ2-5	.	CASSLGREGQETQYF	TGTGCCAGCAGCTTGGGCAGGGAAGGGCAAGAGACCCAGTACTTC
TRBV7-6	.	TRBJ2-5	.	CASSLKGWYQETQYF	TGTGCCAGCAGCTTAAAAGGGTGGTACCAAGAGACCCAGTACTTC
TRBV30	.	TRBJ2-1	.	CAWSVLRNEQFF	TGTGCCTGGAGTGTACTCCGGAATGAGCAGTTCTTC
TRBV11-2	.	TRBJ2-7	.	CASSQPTRGSYEQYF	TGTGCCAGCAGCCAACCGACTAGGGGGTCCTACGAGCAGTACTTC
TRBV4-2	.	TRBJ2-1	TRBD2	CASSPRGTSGGLSYNEQFF	TGTGCCAGCAGCCCGAGGGGGACTAGCGGGGGGCTATCCTACAATGAGCAGTTCTTC
TRBV19	once	TRBJ1-5	.	CASTHAGAQPQHF	TGTGCCAGTACCCACGCGGGGGCTCAGCCCCAGCATTTT
TRBV19	once	TRBJ2-5	TRBD1	CASSIGTGVETQYF	TGTGCCAGTAGTATAGGTACAGGGGTGGAGACCCAGTACTTC
TRBV6-5	.	TRBJ1-2	TRBD1	CASSYVQGASGYTF	TGTGCCAGCAGTTACGTACAGGGGGCGTCTGGCTACACCTTC
TRBV6-5	.	TRBJ1-6	TRBD1	CASRQGDSPLHF	TGTGCCAGCAGGCAGGGGGATTCACCCCTCCACTTT
TRBV7-9	.	TRBJ1-2	.	CASSLEEGIGYTF	TGTGCCAGCAGCTTAGAAGAGGGAATTGGCTACACCTTC
TRBV6-1	once	TRBJ1-1	.	CASSEARTFQREAFF	TGTGCCAGCAGTGAAGCTAGAACCTTCCAGCGGGAAGCTTTCTTT
TRBV13	once	TRBJ2-2	.	CASSLVGMAGAHTGELFF	TGTGCCAGCAGCTTAGTAGGGATGGCGGGGGCGCACACCGGGGAGCTGTTTTTT
TRBV10-3	.	TRBJ2-7	.	CAISDSSYEQYF	TGTGCCATCAGTGACAGCTCCTACGAGCAGTACTTC
TRBV30	.	TRBJ2-2	TRBD1	CAYHRDRGGELFF	TGTGCCTATCACCGGGACAGAGGCGGGGAGCTGTTTTTT
TRBV7-2	.	TRBJ1-1	TRBD1	CASSLRQGGTEAFF	TGTGCCAGCAGCTTACGACAGGGAGGCACTGAAGCTTTCTTT
TRBV5-8	.	TRBJ2-5	.	CASSFQETQYF	TGTGCCAGCAGCTTCCAAGAGACCCAGTACTTC
TRBV19	.	TRBJ2-3	.	CASSNGRVVGHDTQYF	TGTGCCAGTAGTAACGGACGCGTTGTCGGTCATGATACGCAGTATTTT
TRBV19	.	TRBJ2-3	.	CASSPGQGSRDTQYF	TGTGCCAGTAGTCCCGGCCAGGGGTCCCGAGATACGCAGTATTTT
TRBV11-2	.	TRBJ2-7	.	CASSLVGRTAYEQYF	TGTGCCAGCAGCTTAGTTGGTCGGACAGCCTACGAGCAGTACTTC
TRBV6-1	once	TRBJ1-1	.	CASSEFLHKTGRNTEAFF	TGTGCCAGCAGTGAATTCCTTCACAAAACAGGGAGGAACACTGAAGCTTTCTTT
TRBV27	.	TRBJ1-2	.	CASSFLDTGRSGYTF	TGTGCCAGCAGTTTCTTGGATACAGGGCGATCTGGCTACACCTTC
TRBV6-5	.	TRBJ1-4	TRBD1	CASRLGGESEKLFF	TGTGCCAGCAGACTAGGGGGCGAGAGTGAAAAACTGTTTTTT
TRBV7-2	.	TRBJ2-1	.	CASSLTGPNEQFF	TGTGCCAGCAGCTTGACGGGCCCCAATGAGCAGTTCTTC
TRBV2	.	TRBJ1-2	.	CASSERVQGGGYTF	TGTGCCAGCAGTGAAAGGGTGCAGGGCGGAGGCTACACCTTC
TRBV30	.	TRBJ1-5	.	CAWSTGLGNQPQHF	TGTGCCTGGAGTACAGGTCTGGGCAATCAGCCCCAGCATTTT
TRBV9	.	TRBJ2-1	.	CASSTHRLNEQFF	TGTGCCAGCAGCACTCATCGACTAAATGAGCAGTTCTTC
TRBV9	.	TRBJ2-1	.	CASSKTGTPNEQFF	TGTGCCAGCAGCAAAACCGGGACACCCAATGAGCAGTTCTTC
TRBV5-1	.	TRBJ2-5	.	CASSSRGRETQYF	TGCGCCAGCAGCTCACGGGGGCGAGAGACCCAGTACTTC
TRBV27	.	TRBJ2-7	TRBD1	CASSNTPDRERDEQYF	TGTGCCAGCAGTAACACCCCGGACAGGGAAAGGGACGAGCAGTACTTC
TRBV7-7	.	TRBJ2-2	.	CASSPGLFGRQNTGELFF	TGTGCCAGCAGCCCCGGACTATTTGGTCGGCAAAACACCGGGGAGCTGTTTTTT
TRBV7-6	once	TRBJ1-6	.	CASSSGLRDSPLHF	TGTGCCAGCAGCTCCGGACTCCGGGATTCACCCCTCCACTTT
TRBV11-2	.	TRBJ1-3	.	CASSPLQGSGNTIYF	TGTGCCAGCAGCCCACTACAGGGCTCTGGAAACACCATATATTTT
TRBV6-4	.	TRBJ2-7	TRBD1	CASGDRGISYEQYF	TGTGCCAGTGGGGACAGGGGGATCTCCTACGAGCAGTACTTC